Presented here are 24 T cell receptor beta chains from one specimen sequenced in a study of control samples from healthy donors and cancer patients. The table came from immunoSEQ multiplex PCR; TCRdb's copy has only in-frame clones and leaves some out. The repertoire holds fewer than 40,000 clones, with approximately 93% as singletons. Sequencing was done on a sample of blood. The source of these receptors is a man between 60 and 75 years old in good health.

The CDR3 here is CASKVGVNTEAFF. CDR3 nucleotides: TGTGCCAGCAAGGTGGGGGTGAACACTGAAGCTTTCTTT. The chain employs TRBV6-5 and TRBJ1-1, with D possibly matching TRBD1 (5 bases). Trimming took 7 bases from V and 0 from J, leaving 9 bases between them. The CDR3 spans 13 residues. Germline lookup yields CDR1 MNHEY and CDR2 SVGAGI.

The chain employs TRBV7-8 and TRBJ1-1; no clear D. The CDR3 contains 14 residues. Trimming stripped 8 bases from V and 2 bases from J, with 15 bases between. Germline CDR1 reads SGHVS; CDR2 reads FQNEAQ. The CDR3 here is CASSFILGNTEAFF. The CDR3 DNA reads TGTGCCAGCTCCTTCATACTCGGCAACACTGAAGCTTTCTTT.

CDR3 region: CSASDSTGANGYTF. DNA for the CDR3: TGCAGTGCTAGTGACTCAACAGGGGCTAATGGCTACACCTTC. This rearrangement joins TRBV20-1 to TRBJ1-2, with TRBD1 matching over 7 bases. J was trimmed by 6 bases and V by 3 bases; bases with no gene match: 10. The germline CDR1 and CDR2 sequences are DFQATT and SNEGSKA (reference sequence). The CDR3 has 14 residues.

The chain links TRBV18 to TRBJ1-4; no firm D call. The CDR3 has 15 amino acids. Germline V lookup: CDR1 KGHSH, CDR2 LQKENI. V was cut by 0 bases and J by 0 bases, with 5 bases left in between. The CDR3 region has the DNA TGTGCCAGCTCACCACCGACAACAACTAATGAAAAACTGTTTTTT. Amino acids: CASSPPTTTNEKLFF.

This clone occurred once. The chain is built from TRBV28 and TRBJ2-7, with 14 bases that match TRBD2. J gave up 2 bases and V 5 bases, and 2 bases lay outside the gene matches. Germline assignment: CDR1 MDHEN and CDR2 SYDVKM. This CDR3 is built from 15 residues. CDR3 region: CASSRTSGGTYEQYF. CDR3 DNA sequence: TGTGCCAGCAGTCGGACTAGCGGGGGGACCTACGAGCAGTACTTC.

The chain uses TRBV11-1 and TRBJ1-1; the match to TRBD1 covers 7 bases. V lost 5 bases, J lost 8 bases, and 8 bases stayed unmatched. The CDR3 extends over 13 amino acids. Germline CDR1 reads SGHAT; CDR2 reads FQDESV (reference sequence). The CDR3 loop reads CASSVDRVGEAFF. The CDR3 nucleotides are TGTGCCAGCAGCGTCGACAGGGTGGGGGAAGCTTTCTTT.

The gene calls are TRBV4-3 and TRBJ2-1; D may match TRBD1 or TRBD2 (5 bases each). This CDR3 is 17 amino acids long. V lost 2 bases to trimming and J lost 2 bases, with 16 bases between them. CDR1 LGHNA and CDR2 YSLEER come from the germline V gene. CDR3 protein: CASSQQQQEVTYNEQFF. The CDR3 nucleotides are TGCGCCAGCAGCCAACAACAACAGGAGGTGACCTACAATGAGCAGTTCTTC.

The chain links TRBV3-1 (or the pseudogene TRBV3-2) to TRBJ1-2; TRBD1 agrees at 7 bases. V was clipped by 1 base and J by 8 bases; unmatched bases: 13. Germline loops: CDR1 LGHDT, CDR2 YNNKEL (reference sequence). The CDR3 sequence is 16 residues long. CDR3 nucleotide sequence: TGTGCCAGCAGCCAAGTTGGCAGGGGGTGGCTGTACGGCTACACCTTC. It codes for CASSQVGRGWLYGYTF.

The V call is TRBV6-5, the J call TRBJ1-1, with a possible D match to TRBD1 (6 bases). Germline assignment: CDR1 MNHEY and CDR2 SVGAGI. The CDR3 is 14 residues long. V gave up 6 bases and J gave up 0 bases, with 11 bases separating them. In DNA form, the CDR3 reads TGTGCCAGCAGACCCGGGGGCCTGAACACTGAAGCTTTCTTT. Residues: CASRPGGLNTEAFF.

This clone was picked up one time. The chain recombines TRBV7-2 with TRBJ1-1; TRBD1 might be the D (5 bases). V lost 6 bases and J 3 bases, leaving 14 bases between the germline ends. This CDR3 has 14 residues. From germline, CDR1 is SGHTA and CDR2 FQGNSA. CDR3 protein: CASRTGGSDTEAFF. In nucleotides, the CDR3 is TGTGCCAGCAGGACTGGGGGGTCGGACACTGAAGCTTTCTTT.

V gene TRBV10-3 combines with J gene TRBJ2-7, with 16 bases identical to TRBD2. Germline CDR1 ENHRY, CDR2 SYGVKD. J was trimmed by 7 bases and V by 4 bases; bases with no gene match: 4. The CDR3 sequence is 15 residues long. As DNA, the CDR3 is TGTGCCATCAGTGGCGCGGGACTAGCGGGGGGGGAGCAGTACTTC. Amino acids: CAISGAGLAGGEQYF.

The V gene is TRBV10-2, the J gene TRBJ2-5; 8 positions agree with TRBD2. Trimming at V came to 4 bases and at J to 7 bases, leaving 11 bases not matched to a gene. The CDR3 is 15 residues long. CDR1 and CDR2 from the germline V gene are WSHSY and SAAADI. The CDR3 spells CASSVSGAPTGTQYF. DNA for the CDR3: TGCGCCAGCAGTGTTAGCGGGGCGCCTACAGGGACCCAGTACTTC.

V gene TRBV28 combines with J gene TRBJ1-1; D not resolved. From germline, CDR1 is MDHEN and CDR2 SYDVKM. This CDR3 has 15 amino acids. Trimming stripped 5 bases from V and 0 bases from J, with 13 bases between. The CDR3 region is CASSPFNLMNTEAFF. The CDR3 coding sequence is TGTGCCAGCAGTCCGTTTAACCTCATGAACACTGAAGCTTTCTTT.

This chain joins TRBV7-2 and TRBJ2-1; 7 bases are shared with TRBD2. The germline CDR1 and CDR2 sequences are SGHTA and FQGNSA. Germline trimming cut 6 bases from V and 0 bases from J; bases unmatched to any gene: 2. This CDR3 contains 14 residues. CDR3 nucleotides: TGTGCCAGCAGGGGAGGGAGCTCCTACAATGAGCAGTTCTTC. Protein product: CASRGGSSYNEQFF.

For the CDR3, the DNA is TGTGCCAGCAGCCCCGGACAGGGAATGGGGACTGAAGCTTTCTTT. Its protein is CASSPGQGMGTEAFF. The chain employs TRBV3-1 (or the pseudogene TRBV3-2) and TRBJ1-1; 8 nucleotides match TRBD1. The CDR3 has 15 residues. J was trimmed by 5 bases and V by 4 bases; bases with no gene match: 9. Germline-derived CDR1 and CDR2 are LGHDT and YNNKEL (reference sequence).

The chain uses TRBV6-5 and TRBJ2-2; D gene uncertain. Looked up from germline, CDR1 is MNHEY and CDR2 is SVGAGI. With 6 bases removed from V and 1 base from J, the gap between germline ends came to 9 bases. The CDR3 is 14 amino acids. CDR3 coding DNA: TGTGCCAGCAGGGCCCTTTGGAACACCGGGGAGCTGTTTTTT. It translates to CASRALWNTGELFF.

The chain has TRBV7-9 and TRBJ2-7; 8 positions match TRBD1. The length of the CDR3 is 15 residues. Germline CDR1 reads SEHNR; CDR2 reads FQNEAQ (reference sequence). V shed 3 bases, J shed 3 bases, and the junction held 7 bases outside the gene matches. As DNA, the CDR3 is TGTGCCAGCAGCTTGGGGACAGGCATTTACTACGAGCAGTACTTC. The encoded protein is CASSLGTGIYYEQYF.

V gene TRBV9 combines with J gene TRBJ1-2; D possibly corresponds to TRBD1 (5 bases). Between the trimmed V and J ends, which lost 3 bases and 3 bases, there was a span of 15 bases. The germline CDR1 and CDR2 sequences are SGDLS and YYNGEE. The CDR3 is 15 residues long. The CDR3 loop is CASSGNRNVYYGYTF. Written as DNA, the CDR3 is TGTGCCAGCAGCGGGAACAGGAATGTCTACTATGGCTACACCTTC.

The V and J genes are TRBV5-1 and TRBJ1-4, with TRBD1 matching 7 bases. This CDR3 is built from 15 residues. V was pared by 4 bases and J by 3 bases, with 6 bases of the junction left unmatched. CDR1 is SGHRS and CDR2 is YFSETQ in the germline V gene. The CDR3 region has the DNA TGCGCCAGCAGCGCGGACGGGACAGCTAATGAAAAACTGTTTTTT. Protein product: CASSADGTANEKLFF.

J is TRBJ1-4 and V is TRBV5-1, with D maybe TRBD1 (5 bases). In germline, CDR1 is SGHRS, CDR2 YFSETQ. This CDR3 spans 22 amino acids. Trimming stripped 0 bases from V and 0 bases from J, with 27 bases between. The CDR3 nucleotides are TGCGCCAGCAGCTTGGAATGGGGCTTGGGACGAAGCGCGGTTCCAACTAATGAAAAACTGTTTTTT. Amino acids: CASSLEWGLGRSAVPTNEKLFF.

The genes are TRBV29-1 and TRBJ2-5; no clear D. Germline CDR1 is SQVTM and CDR2 is ANQGSEA. The CDR3 sequence is 12 residues long. Deletions cut 7 bases from V and 5 bases from J, with 14 bases between. The CDR3, as DNA: TGCAGCGGCCGGATGGGGTGGGAGACCCAGTACTTC. Translation gives CSGRMGWETQYF.

CDR3 sequence reads: CASRVQGVNTEAFF. CDR3 nucleotide sequence: TGTGCCAGCAGGGTACAGGGGGTCAACACTGAAGCTTTCTTT. V usage is TRBV2 and J usage is TRBJ1-1; 8 bases are shared with TRBD1. The CDR3 consists of 14 residues. CDR1 SNHLY and CDR2 FYNNEI come from the germline V gene. Trimming removed 6 bases from V and 2 bases from J; junction bases left unmatched: 5.

The rearrangement joins TRBV28 to TRBJ2-2; D might be TRBD1 (6 bases). The CDR3 loop spans 15 amino acids. The V and J ends lost 5 bases and 4 bases respectively, with 14 bases between them. In germline, CDR1 is MDHEN, CDR2 SYDVKM. CDR3 in amino acids: CASSVQGAVTGELFF. DNA for the CDR3: TGTGCCAGCAGTGTACAGGGTGCGGTCACCGGGGAGCTGTTTTTT.

V and J are TRBV12-3 or TRBV12-4 and TRBJ1-2, with D perhaps matching TRBD1 (5 bases). The ends were cut back, 3 bases at V and 4 bases at J, with 9 bases in the middle. The CDR3 extends over 13 amino acids. CDR3 sequence reads: CASSLTVSYGYTF. CDR3 in DNA: TGTGCCAGCAGTTTGACAGTCTCCTATGGCTACACCTTC.